A single sample is the source of the 9 T cell receptor beta chains below, sequenced in a study of blood T cell repertoires in COVID-19. The assay was immunoSEQ multiplex PCR, and TCRdb's table has in-frame clones only and misses some. Of about 210,000 clones listed, about four fifths are singletons. Sequencing was performed on peripheral blood. Receptors were obtained from a man between 45 and 60 years old with active or convalescent COVID-19.

Note on this clone: The junction shows a germline mismatch at one end, possibly a read error. The V call is TRBV6-1, the J call TRBJ1-5, with 7 bases lining up with TRBD1. Germline CDR1 MNHNS, CDR2 SASEGT. The CDR3 length is 16 residues. Here the CDR3 reads CASSEGTGTANQPQHF. CDR3 nucleotide sequence: TGTGCCAGCAGCGAAGGAACTGGGACAGCAAATCAGCCCCAGCATTTT.

Only a few counts were recorded for this clone. This sequence joins TRBV29-1 and TRBJ2-5; D gene ambiguous. This CDR3 is built from 13 residues. V shed 3 bases and J shed 2 bases, with 10 bases lying between them. CDR1 is SQVTM, CDR2 ANQGSEA, per germline. Written as DNA, the CDR3 is TGCAGCGTTGATTTAGCAGCACAAGAGACCCAGTACTTC. Protein: CSVDLAAQETQYF.

The rearrangement uses TRBV28 and TRBJ2-3, with TRBD2 identical over 13 bases. CDR1 MDHEN and CDR2 SYDVKM come from the germline V gene. Unmatched junction bases numbered 18, after V lost 5 bases and J lost 10 bases. The CDR3 sequence is 18 residues long. CDR3 amino acids: CASSKGLLGLAGVYAQYF. The CDR3, as DNA: TGTGCCAGCAGTAAGGGACTACTTGGACTAGCGGGAGTTTATGCGCAGTATTTT.

This clone was seen only once. The chain couples TRBV9 to TRBJ1-1, with D possibly TRBD1 on 6 matching bases. Germline CDR1 reads SGDLS; CDR2 reads YYNGEE. The CDR3 is 14 residues long. V was trimmed by 4 bases and J by 3 bases, leaving 13 bases between them. The CDR3 loop reads CASSPGGVDTEAFF. In DNA, the CDR3 is TGTGCCAGCAGCCCGGGGGGCGTGGACACTGAAGCTTTCTTT. The variable domain in full, completed from reference TRBV9 and TRBJ1-1, reads DSGVTQTPKHLITATGQRVTLRCSPRSGDLSVYWYQQSLDQGLQFLIQYYNGEERAKGNILERFSAQQFPDLHSELNLSSLELGDSALYFCASSPGGVDTEAFFGQGTRLTVV.

The CDR3 nucleotides are TGTGCCTGGAACTCAGGGGAGACCCAGTACTTC. Translated: CAWNSGETQYF. This rearrangement joins TRBV30 to TRBJ2-5, with TRBD1 as a possible D gene (5 bases). This CDR3 has 11 amino acids. CDR1 GTSNPN and CDR2 SVGIG come from the germline V gene (reference sequence). Trimming took off 4 bases at V and 5 bases at J, with 8 bases between the two ends.

This chain connects TRBV19 to TRBJ1-2; 7 bases align to TRBD1. The CDR3 contains 13 residues. CDR1 LNHDA and CDR2 SQIVND come from the germline V gene (reference sequence). After removal of 7 bases from V and 8 bases from J, the junction contained 10 bases not matched to a gene. In DNA form, the CDR3 reads TGTGCCAGTACCAACAGGGGCGACCTGGGCTACACCTTC. It translates to CASTNRGDLGYTF.

The chain uses TRBV5-1 and TRBJ1-2; TRBD1 aligns across 7 bases. Per germline, CDR1 SGHRS and CDR2 YFSETQ. Unmatched junction bases numbered 6, after V lost 4 bases and J lost 3 bases. The CDR3 is 14 residues long. CDR3 protein: CASSPSTGHYGYTF. The CDR3 DNA sequence: TGCGCCAGCAGCCCTTCGACAGGGCACTATGGCTACACCTTC.

V usage is TRBV19 and J usage is TRBJ1-2, with TRBD1 as a possible D gene (5 bases). The CDR3 consists of 15 residues. The germline CDR1 and CDR2 sequences are LNHDA and SQIVND (reference sequence). V lost 6 bases and J lost 5, with 19 bases in between. The CDR3 loop is CASRTAQGGGYGYTF. The CDR3, as DNA: TGTGCCAGTAGGACGGCTCAGGGAGGAGGATATGGCTACACCTTC.

The V gene is TRBV28, the J gene TRBJ1-3; 8 nucleotides match TRBD1. The CDR3 has 13 amino acids. The V gene end was trimmed by 5 bases and the J gene end by 5 bases; junction bases not matched to a gene: 2. CDR1 and CDR2 from the germline V gene are MDHEN and SYDVKM. CDR3 residues: CASSRTGRNTIYF. The CDR3 DNA follows: TGTGCCAGCAGTAGGACAGGGCGAAACACCATATATTTT.